The 26 T cell receptor beta chains given below trace back to one sample, sequenced in a study of control samples from healthy donors and cancer patients (dated by TCRdb to 2020 to 2021). Preparation of the library involved the immunoSEQ multiplex PCR assay. TCRdb took this table from immuneACCESS and kept in-frame rearrangements with V and J called. Such tables lack part of the clones; where checked against another copy, unresolved V genes explain under half of the gap, and the rest is unexplained. The table for this sample lists fewer than 200,000 clones; around 90% of them were counted only once. More than 1.3% of the sample goes to the ten largest clones. Sequenced input: blood. These receptors were taken from a woman aged 50 to 60 in good health.

The genes are TRBV7-9 and TRBJ2-3; 7 bases fit TRBD2. The CDR3 runs 16 residues. CDR1 is SEHNR and CDR2 is FQNEAQ in the germline V gene (reference sequence). V was pared by 2 bases and J by 1 base, with 6 bases of the junction left unmatched. The CDR3 is CASSLKETSRTDTQYF. The CDR3 DNA follows: TGTGCCAGCAGCTTAAAGGAGACTAGCCGCACAGATACGCAGTATTTT.

Here the CDR3 reads CASSLSLLGGGLEKLFF. CDR3 in DNA: TGTGCCAGCAGTTTATCCCTTTTAGGAGGGGGCCTCGAAAAACTGTTTTTT. The rearrangement joins TRBV28 to TRBJ1-4, with 7 bases lining up with TRBD1. V shed 1 base and J 8 bases; nucleotides not matched to a gene: 13. This CDR3 is 17 amino acids long. Germline CDR1 MDHEN, CDR2 SYDVKM.

The chain is built from TRBV11-3 and TRBJ2-7; D could derive from TRBD1 or TRBD2 (6 bases each). Trimming took off 5 bases at V and 3 bases at J, with 11 bases between the two ends. The V gene's germline CDR1 is SGHNT and CDR2 YENEEA. This CDR3 has 13 amino acids. The CDR3 reads CASSIRGDYEQYF. CDR3 bases: TGTGCCAGCAGCATTAGGGGGGACTACGAGCAGTACTTC.

V usage is TRBV18 and J usage is TRBJ1-1, with 7 bases aligning to TRBD1. This CDR3 has 16 residues. Germline values: CDR1 KGHSH, CDR2 LQKENI. The J segment lost 3 bases and the V segment lost 2 bases, leaving 9 bases of the junction unmatched. CDR3 amino acids: CASSPLLGGGYTEAFF. The DNA for the CDR3 is TGTGCCAGCTCACCATTACTAGGGGGCGGGTACACTGAAGCTTTCTTT.

The rearrangement uses TRBV6-1 and TRBJ2-7; 8 bases agree with TRBD1. Germline V gene sequence: CDR1 MNHNS, CDR2 SASEGT. J gave up 2 bases and V 4 bases, and 10 bases lay outside the gene matches. The CDR3 spans 16 residues. CDR3 sequence (DNA): TGTGCCAGCAGTGGCTCCGGGACAGGTATGGCCTACGAGCAGTACTTC. Its translation is CASSGSGTGMAYEQYF.

This clone appeared a single time. The chain couples TRBV28 to TRBJ1-5; D perhaps matches TRBD1 (6 bases). This CDR3 comprises 17 residues. CDR1 and CDR2 from the germline V gene are MDHEN and SYDVKM. Trimming left V 3 bases short and J 0 bases short, with 15 bases between. CDR3 sequence: CASSFGGLTYSNQPQHF. The CDR3 nucleotides are TGTGCCAGCAGTTTCGGGGGGCTAACTTATAGCAATCAGCCCCAGCATTTT.

This sequence joins TRBV3-1 (or the pseudogene TRBV3-2) and TRBJ2-7; D gene unclear. The CDR3 has 12 amino acids. The germline V gene encodes CDR1 LGHDT and CDR2 YNNKEL (reference sequence). V was cut by 2 bases and J by 2 bases, with 4 bases left in between. The CDR3 sequence is CASSQPPYEQYF. In DNA form, the CDR3 reads TGTGCCAGCAGCCAACCCCCCTACGAGCAGTACTTC.

V and J are TRBV19 and TRBJ2-1; 11 bases line up with TRBD2. The length of the CDR3 is 13 residues. The ends lost 5 bases at V and 7 bases at J; junction bases unmatched: 1. Germline values: CDR1 LNHDA, CDR2 SQIVND (reference sequence). The DNA of the CDR3 is TGTGCCAGTAGTCGACTAGCGGGGAATGAGCAGTTCTTC. It codes for CASSRLAGNEQFF. The full variable domain, completed using reference TRBV19 and TRBJ2-1, is DGGITQSPKYLFRKEGQNVTLSCEQNLNHDAMYWYRQDPGQGLRLIYYSQIVNDFQKGDIAEGYSVSREKKESFPLTVTSAQKNPTAFYLCASSRLAGNEQFFGPGTRLTVL.

V is TRBV25-1 and J is TRBJ1-1; D unclear. Germline V lookup: CDR1 MGHDK, CDR2 SYGVNS. Trimming left V 4 bases short and J 6 bases short, with 15 bases between. The CDR3 consists of 14 residues. CDR3 region: CASSARSEVAEAFF. DNA of the CDR3: TGTGCCAGCAGTGCCCGTAGCGAGGTGGCTGAAGCTTTCTTT.

The chain links TRBV14 to TRBJ1-1; 7 positions match TRBD1. From germline, CDR1 is SGHDN and CDR2 FVKESK. V was pared by 4 bases and J by 12 bases, with 11 bases of the junction left unmatched. The CDR3 contains 13 residues. The CDR3 here is CASSLDRVRATFF. DNA for the CDR3: TGTGCCAGCAGCCTCGACAGGGTTAGGGCAACTTTCTTT.

The chain links TRBV18 to TRBJ1-2; D remains ambiguous. Germline V gives CDR1 KGHSH, CDR2 LQKENI. The length of the CDR3 is 14 residues. V was clipped by 5 bases and J by 4 bases, with 14 bases between them. DNA of the CDR3: TGTGCCAGCTCATCCGGGCCAGAACTCTATGGCTACACCTTC. It encodes CASSSGPELYGYTF.

This clone came up once. The V and J genes are TRBV6-5 and TRBJ2-7, with D unresolved. The CDR3 contains 14 residues. V was pared by 0 bases and J by 5 bases, with 11 bases between. Germline V gene lookup returns CDR1 MNHEY and CDR2 SVGAGI. CDR3: CASSYSTRIHEQYF. In nucleotides, the CDR3 is TGTGCCAGCAGTTACTCCACACGGATTCACGAGCAGTACTTC.

The V and J genes are TRBV7-2 and TRBJ2-5; tentative D call: TRBD1 (6 bases). Germline-derived CDR1 and CDR2 are SGHTA and FQGNSA. This CDR3 comprises 13 residues. The V end was cut by 5 bases, the J end by 3 bases, with 10 bases between. CDR3 sequence: CASSRGHKETQYF. The CDR3 bases are TGTGCCAGCAGCCGGGGACACAAAGAGACCCAGTACTTC.

This chain connects TRBV24-1 to TRBJ1-2, with D hard to call. Germline CDR1 reads KGHDR; CDR2 reads SFDVKD. Deletions cut 2 bases from V and 5 bases from J, with 11 bases between. This CDR3 is 14 amino acids long. The CDR3 nucleotides are TGTGCCACCAGTGATTCCCCCAGCCTTTATGGCTACACCTTC. Translating gives CATSDSPSLYGYTF.

This chain links TRBV6-6 with TRBJ2-2; D is undetermined. There are 10 residues in the CDR3. CDR1 is MNHNY, CDR2 SVGAGI, per germline (reference sequence). Trimming left V 8 bases short and J 7 bases short, with 5 bases between. CDR3 nucleotides: TGTGCCAGCTCGCTCGGGGAGCTGTTTTTT. Its protein product is CASSLGELFF.

The CDR3 region is CASRGRLNQPQHF. CDR3 DNA: TGTGCCAGCAGGGGCCGGCTCAATCAGCCCCAGCATTTT. The chain recombines TRBV2 with TRBJ1-5; no clear D. The CDR3 sequence is 13 residues long. Germline CDR1 is SNHLY and CDR2 is FYNNEI. V dropped 6 bases and J dropped 3 bases, with 9 bases sitting between them.

The CDR3 spells CASSYNRDRHGYTF. Written as DNA, the CDR3 is TGTGCCAGCAGTTACAATCGGGACAGGCATGGCTACACCTTC. This chain links TRBV6-5 with TRBJ1-2; 8 bases align to TRBD1. The CDR3 is 14 residues long. The junction had 5 bases not matched to a gene; V was cut back by 2 bases and J by 6 bases. Germline V lookup: CDR1 MNHEY, CDR2 SVGAGI.

CDR3 DNA sequence: TGTGCCAGCAGCTTGCTGGCGTCCGGCTACACCTTC. Encoded protein: CASSLLASGYTF. This chain uses TRBV5-4 with TRBJ1-2; no clear D. Trimming pared 1 base from V and 8 bases from J, leaving 9 bases between. This CDR3 has 12 amino acids. Looked up from germline, CDR1 is SGHNT and CDR2 is YYREEE (reference sequence).

The J gene is TRBJ1-6, the V gene TRBV7-9; possible D gene TRBD1, 6 bases. CDR3 length: 13 amino acids. Trimming shortened V by 7 bases and J by 9 bases, and 13 bases separated the two germline ends. Germline-derived CDR1 and CDR2 are SEHNR and FQNEAQ (reference sequence). The CDR3 sequence is CASTPEGGSPLHF. Written as DNA, the CDR3 is TGTGCCAGCACCCCCGAGGGGGGTTCACCCCTCCACTTT.

The genes are TRBV27 and TRBJ1-3, with TRBD1 identical over 7 bases. Germline CDR1 reads MNHEY; CDR2 reads SMNVEV (reference sequence). The CDR3 totals 15 residues. V shed 2 bases and J 0 bases; nucleotides not matched to a gene: 1. Here the CDR3 reads CASSLEGASGNTIYF. CDR3 DNA: TGTGCCAGCAGTTTAGAGGGGGCCTCTGGAAACACCATATATTTT.

The CDR3 region is CASSPLRENNEKLFF. The DNA of the CDR3 is TGTGCCAGCAGCCCTCTAAGAGAAAATAATGAAAAACTGTTTTTT. The rearrangement links TRBV27 to TRBJ1-4; D is undetermined. Trimming removed 6 bases at V and 4 bases at J, with 15 bases between. Germline loops: CDR1 MNHEY, CDR2 SMNVEV (reference sequence). This CDR3 contains 15 residues.

The V call is TRBV7-9, the J call TRBJ2-5, with D tentatively TRBD2 (6 bases). Germline CDR1 SEHNR, CDR2 FQNEAQ (reference sequence). CDR3 length: 16 amino acids. V was shortened by 2 bases and J by 5 bases, with 18 bases between the two germline ends. Here the CDR3 reads CASSLRDGTFGETQYF. The CDR3 DNA reads TGTGCCAGCAGCTTACGGGATGGGACTTTTGGGGAGACCCAGTACTTC.

The chain carries TRBV25-1 and TRBJ1-1, with D hard to call. Trimming removed 6 bases at V and 0 bases at J, with 14 bases between. Germline CDR1 and CDR2: MGHDK and SYGVNS. The CDR3 has 15 residues. This chain's CDR3 is CASSPTTTLNTEAFF. The CDR3 DNA is TGTGCCAGCAGCCCGACGACGACTTTGAACACTGAAGCTTTCTTT.

The gene calls are TRBV6-2 or TRBV6-3 and TRBJ1-1; 9 bases fit TRBD1. CDR3 length: 15 residues. J was trimmed by 8 bases and V by 5 bases; bases with no gene match: 12. Germline loops: CDR1 MNHEY, CDR2 SVGEGT. The CDR3 nucleotides read TGTGCCAGCAGTGCCAATCCCGGGACAGGGACCGAAGCTTTCTTT. Translation gives CASSANPGTGTEAFF.

The chain joins TRBV5-1 to TRBJ2-3; 7 bases map to TRBD1. V gave up 0 bases and J gave up 4 bases; unmatched junction bases: 5. From germline, CDR1 is SGHRS and CDR2 YFSETQ. The CDR3 totals 15 residues. The CDR3 sequence: CASSLATGNADTQYF. CDR3 DNA sequence: TGCGCCAGCAGCTTGGCGACAGGGAACGCAGATACGCAGTATTTT.

CDR3 sequence (DNA): TGTGCCAGCAGTTACTTCGAAGCCAGCGGGGGGACCCAGTACTTC. This gives the protein CASSYFEASGGTQYF. This rearrangement joins TRBV6-6 to TRBJ2-5, with 8 bases fitting TRBD2. The CDR3 extends over 15 amino acids. Germline V gene sequence: CDR1 MNHNY, CDR2 SVGAGI (reference sequence). V lost 1 base, J lost 7 bases, and 8 bases stayed unmatched.